Listed here are 17 T cell receptor beta chains from one sample, sequenced in a study of identical twins. MiXCR, run by TCRdb on the 5' RACE reads, gives a single entry per CDR3 protein. The table lists some 790,000 distinct CDR3 sequences, about 18% of them singletons. These same data were also listed under a study on T cells expressing NK-cell markers.

The source material was PBMCs. The receptors stem from a woman in her late teens or twenties in good health.

The CDR3 spells CASSWQLGIGLENIQYF. The CDR3 DNA reads TGTGCCAGCAGCTGGCAGCTCGGAATTGGGCTCGAAAACATTCAGTACTTC. The J gene is TRBJ2-4, the V gene TRBV5-6, with no clear D. The V gene lost 3 bases and the J gene lost 5 bases, with 21 bases spanning the gap. This CDR3 is 17 amino acids long. Germline-derived CDR1 and CDR2 are SGHDT and YYEEEE.

This clonotype showed up just a few times. The chain recombines TRBV10-3 with TRBJ2-4; D remains ambiguous. Germline CDR1 reads ENHRY; CDR2 reads SYGVKD. The CDR3 runs 14 residues. Trimming stripped 3 bases from V and 3 bases from J, with 9 bases between. Here the CDR3 reads CAISDPGGKNIQYF. In DNA form, the CDR3 reads TGTGCCATCAGTGACCCAGGCGGCAAAAACATTCAGTACTTC.

This CDR3 reads CASSFLLDNEQFF. The CDR3 DNA follows: TGCGCCAGCAGCTTTTTGTTGGACAATGAGCAGTTCTTC. The V and J genes are TRBV5-1 and TRBJ2-1; D gene uncertain. CDR1 is SGHRS, CDR2 YFSETQ, per germline. The V end was cut by 2 bases, the J end by 5 bases, with 8 bases between. This CDR3 comprises 13 residues.

This clonotype was recorded once. The chain recombines TRBV20-1 with TRBJ1-1; tentatively, D is TRBD1 (6 bases). CDR3 length equals 13 residues. The germline CDR1 and CDR2 sequences are DFQATT and SNEGSKA (reference sequence). Trimming pared 4 bases from V and 0 bases from J, leaving 9 bases between. Written as DNA, the CDR3 is TGCAGTGCTACCGAGGGGGTGAACACTGAAGCTTTCTTT. It yields the protein CSATEGVNTEAFF.

This clonotype was counted only a few times. CDR3: CASSQGSPAKNIQYF. The DNA for the CDR3 is TGTGCCAGCAGCCAGGGTTCTCCCGCCAAAAACATTCAGTACTTC. The rearrangement uses TRBV6-1 and TRBJ2-4, with D perhaps matching TRBD1 (5 bases). Germline V gives CDR1 MNHNS, CDR2 SASEGT. The CDR3 loop spans 15 amino acids. Trimming took 6 bases from V and 1 from J, leaving 13 bases between them.

The V and J genes are TRBV25-1 and TRBJ1-2; D is uncertain. From germline, CDR1 is MGHDK and CDR2 SYGVNS. The V end lost 8 bases, the J end lost 7 bases, and 14 bases lay between the germline ends. This CDR3 has 12 residues. CDR3 nucleotides: TGTGCCAGCTTCGGGGTCCCGGGTGGCTACACCTTC. This translates into CASFGVPGGYTF.

This clonotype has only a few counts. The chain employs TRBV7-2 and TRBJ2-1; the D is unclear. Deletions cut 3 bases from V and 2 bases from J, with 14 bases between. The CDR3 has 16 residues. Germline V gene data show CDR1 as SGHTA and CDR2 as FQGNSA. CDR3 nucleotide sequence: TGTGCCAGCAGCTTGAGTAGCTCCATACCCTACAATGAGCAGTTCTTC. Translated, it gives CASSLSSSIPYNEQFF.

The genes are TRBV11-2 and TRBJ2-2, with D unresolved. Germline lookup yields CDR1 SGHAT and CDR2 FQNNGV. V lost 5 bases, J lost 2 bases, and 12 bases lay in between. The CDR3 is made up of 15 amino acids. CDR3 in DNA: TGTGCCAGCAGCGAGTGGGCCCTAAACACCGGGGAGCTGTTTTTT. Protein product: CASSEWALNTGELFF. Together with reference TRBV11-2 and TRBJ2-2, the CDR3 gives the full variable domain: EAGVAQSPRYKIIEKRQSVAFWCNPISGHATLYWYQQILGQGPKLLIQFQNNGVVDDSQLPKDRFSAERLKGVDSTLKIQPAKLEDSAVYLCASSEWALNTGELFFGEGSRLTVL.

This clonotype occurred a few times. This chain links TRBV24-1 with TRBJ2-2; 7 bases are shared with TRBD2. Germline CDR1 KGHDR, CDR2 SFDVKD. The CDR3 sequence is 15 residues long. V lost 3 bases to trimming and J lost 6 bases; unmatched junction nucleotides: 6. This CDR3 is CATSDGGRSAGELFF. In DNA, the CDR3 is TGTGCCACCAGTGATGGCGGGAGATCTGCCGGGGAGCTGTTTTTT.

This clonotype was seen only a few times. The V gene is TRBV20-1, the J gene TRBJ2-1, with 8 bases fitting TRBD1. V dropped 6 bases and J dropped 7; count of bases not matched to a gene: 11. Germline values: CDR1 DFQATT, CDR2 SNEGSKA (reference sequence). This CDR3 region has 14 residues. The chain's CDR3 is CSAEPSRTGNEQFF. CDR3 coding DNA: TGCAGTGCCGAACCCAGCCGGACAGGGAATGAGCAGTTCTTC.

The chain recombines TRBV7-6 with TRBJ2-7, with D tentatively TRBD1 (6 bases). Trimming removed 5 bases at V and 3 bases at J, with 17 bases between. The CDR3 is 15 amino acids. Germline V gene lookup returns CDR1 SGHVS and CDR2 FNYEAQ. CDR3 protein: CASSPGNRADYEQYF. CDR3 DNA: TGTGCCAGCAGCCCGGGGAACAGGGCGGACTACGAGCAGTACTTC.

This clonotype came up a few times. V gene TRBV5-1 combines with J gene TRBJ1-6; D is ambiguous. V was shortened by 2 bases and J by 19 bases, with 13 bases between the two germline ends. Germline assignment: CDR1 SGHRS and CDR2 YFSETQ. The CDR3 is 11 amino acids. Written as DNA, the CDR3 is TGCGCCAGCAGCTTAGACGCCGAGTGGCACTTT. As protein: CASSLDAEWHF.

This clonotype was found a few times. The chain links TRBV9 to TRBJ2-3; a weak D match, TRBD2 (5 bases). Trimming removed 3 bases from V and 2 bases from J, with 16 bases in between. Per germline, CDR1 SGDLS and CDR2 YYNGEE. The CDR3 runs to 16 residues. CDR3 in amino acids: CASSARTSGSTDTQYF. CDR3 sequence (DNA): TGTGCCAGCAGCGCCCGGACCAGCGGATCCACAGATACGCAGTATTTT.

The chain employs TRBV10-1 and TRBJ1-2; D gene ambiguous. Trimming left V 5 bases short and J 2 bases short, with 9 bases between. The CDR3 runs to 13 residues. Germline V gene sequence: CDR1 WNHNN, CDR2 SYGVQD (reference sequence). CDR3 residues: CASSSDQNYGYTF. CDR3 sequence (DNA): TGCGCCAGCAGTTCTGACCAAAACTATGGCTACACCTTC.

This sequence joins TRBV9 and TRBJ2-1; tentative D call: TRBD2 (5 bases). This CDR3 region has 15 residues. With 0 bases removed from V and 2 bases from J, the gap between germline ends came to 9 bases. The germline V gene has CDR1 SGDLS and CDR2 YYNGEE. The CDR3 coding sequence is TGTGCCAGCAGCGTAGAGAGGGTTACCTACAATGAGCAGTTCTTC. Translation: CASSVERVTYNEQFF.

The chain combines TRBV29-1 with TRBJ2-7; D gene unclear. Trimming left V 2 bases short and J 2 bases short, with 10 bases between. CDR3 length equals 13 residues. The V gene's germline CDR1 is SQVTM and CDR2 ANQGSEA. CDR3 loop: CSVESYGTYEQYF. DNA for the CDR3: TGCAGCGTTGAATCGTACGGAACCTACGAGCAGTACTTC.

This clonotype was seen only a few times. The V and J genes are TRBV2 and TRBJ2-3; D remains unclear. Germline CDR1 reads SNHLY; CDR2 reads FYNNEI. Deletions cut 6 bases from V and 5 bases from J, with 9 bases between. The CDR3 has 12 residues. CDR3 sequence reads: CASSGEVDTQYF. The CDR3 DNA sequence: TGTGCCAGCAGCGGAGAGGTAGATACGCAGTATTTT.